The T cell receptor beta chain under discussion was sequenced for a study of blood T cell repertoires in COVID-19. Original processing methods: Estimation of nucleated cell counts was performed using reference gene primer amplification. Only in-frame clones appear in the TCRdb table, and some are missing; sequencing was by immunoSEQ multiplex PCR. That table supplies the V and J calls and clone size; D and trimming were determined from the DNA. The table lists about 120,000 clones, about 87% of them singletons. A remark on this clone: One end of the junction is discordant with germline, which a read error may explain.

The sample consisted of peripheral blood. The source is a woman aged 45-65 years with acute or convalescent COVID-19.

As DNA, the CDR3 is TGTGCCAGCAGTGAACTGGGACAGGGGGCGCTTAGATTTTTT. The encoded protein is CASSELGQGALRFF. The chain couples TRBV25-1 to TRBJ2-3, with 12 bases matching TRBD1. From germline, CDR1 is MGHDK and CDR2 SYGVNS. This CDR3 comprises 14 residues.